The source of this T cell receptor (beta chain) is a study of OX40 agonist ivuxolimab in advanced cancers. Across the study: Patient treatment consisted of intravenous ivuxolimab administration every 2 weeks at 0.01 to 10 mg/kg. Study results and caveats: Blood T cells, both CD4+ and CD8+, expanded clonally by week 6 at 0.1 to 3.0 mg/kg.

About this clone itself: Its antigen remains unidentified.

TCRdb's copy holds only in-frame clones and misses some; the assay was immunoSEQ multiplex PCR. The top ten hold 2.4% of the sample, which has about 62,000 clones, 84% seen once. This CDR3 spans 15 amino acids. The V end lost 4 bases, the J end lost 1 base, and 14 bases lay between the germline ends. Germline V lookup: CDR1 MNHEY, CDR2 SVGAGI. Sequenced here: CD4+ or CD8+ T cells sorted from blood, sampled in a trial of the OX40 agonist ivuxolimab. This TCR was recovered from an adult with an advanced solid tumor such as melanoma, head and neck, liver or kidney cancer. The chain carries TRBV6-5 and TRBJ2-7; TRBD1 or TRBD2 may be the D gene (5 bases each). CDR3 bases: TGTGCCAGCAGTTCCCGCCATGGGACGTCCTACGAGCAGTACTTC. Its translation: CASSSRHGTSYEQYF.